Following are 19 T cell receptor beta chains from one sample sequenced in a study of Graves' ophthalmopathy and Graves' hyperthyroidism. Using RNA transcripts, the TCR beta CDR3 regions were amplified. First-round RT-PCR with HTBI primers preceded a second-round multiplex PCR. One entry per CDR3 protein results from TCRdb running MiXCR on the multiplex PCR reads. This table holds approximately 540,000 distinct CDR3 sequences, under 45% found once. Material for sequencing was peripheral blood or thyroid tissue (not recorded which). The receptors shown here come from an adult man with Graves' hyperthyroidism.

This clonotype was counted many times. The CDR3 DNA is TGTGCCAGCAGCTTCGACAGGGACAACGAAAAACTGTTTTTT. Protein sequence: CASSFDRDNEKLFF. This chain links TRBV5-8 with TRBJ1-4, with 7 bases identical to TRBD1. The germline CDR1 and CDR2 sequences are SGHTS and YDEGEE. CDR3 length: 14 residues. The junction had 6 bases not matched to a gene; V was cut back by 2 bases and J by 8 bases.

This clonotype was detected many times. This chain joins TRBV11-2 and TRBJ2-7, with D perhaps matching TRBD1 (6 bases). The CDR3 runs 15 residues. Trimming stripped 4 bases from V and 3 bases from J, with 16 bases between. CDR1 and CDR2 from the germline V gene are SGHAT and FQNNGV. The CDR3 region is CASSSEGTLYYEQYF. The CDR3 nucleotides are TGTGCCAGCAGCTCGGAAGGGACATTGTACTACGAGCAGTACTTC. Combining the CDR3 with reference TRBV11-2 and TRBJ2-7 gives the whole variable domain EAGVAQSPRYKIIEKRQSVAFWCNPISGHATLYWYQQILGQGPKLLIQFQNNGVVDDSQLPKDRFSAERLKGVDSTLKIQPAKLEDSAVYLCASSSEGTLYYEQYFGPGTRLTVT.

Many counts were recorded for this clonotype. The gene calls are TRBV12-3 or TRBV12-4 and TRBJ1-6, with a weak D call TRBD1 (5 bases). Trimming cost V 6 bases and J 10 bases, with 22 bases left between them. The CDR3 is made up of 16 amino acids. CDR3 loop: CASSSGTGEVGSPLHF. CDR3 sequence (DNA): TGTGCCAGCAGCAGCGGGACGGGGGAGGTAGGATCACCCCTCCACTTT.

Comments on this clonotype: No conserved phenylalanine or tryptophan is present at the end of the CDR3, so a read error is the likely explanation. J is TRBJ1-2 and V is TRBV5-6, with a tentative D call TRBD1 (6 bases). V lost 7 bases and J lost 2, with 6 bases in between. Per the germline V gene, CDR1 is SGHDT and CDR2 is YYEEEE. There are 11 residues in the CDR3. As DNA, the CDR3 is TGTGCCAGCCAGGGGAACTATGGCTACACCCTC. Translating it yields CASQGNYGYTL.

This clonotype was seen repeatedly, ten times or more. The genes are TRBV6-6 and TRBJ2-7; no clear D gene. The CDR3 runs to 11 residues. Germline lookup yields CDR1 MNHNY and CDR2 SVGAGI (reference sequence). Trimming took off 7 bases at V and 4 bases at J, with 8 bases between the two ends. CDR3 loop: CASTQSYEQYF. The DNA of the CDR3 is TGTGCCAGCACCCAGAGTTACGAGCAGTACTTC.

Comments on this clonotype: A read error may explain this, as a much larger clone is one base away. This chain uses TRBV10-3 with TRBJ2-7; D possibly uses TRBD1 or TRBD2 (5 bases each). The ends were cut back, 10 bases at V and 3 bases at J, with 13 bases in the middle. Per germline, CDR1 ENHRY and CDR2 SYGVKD. This CDR3 is 12 amino acids long. CDR3 in DNA: TGTGCCAGTACAAGCGGACACTACGAGCAGTACTTC. Translated, it gives CASTSGHYEQYF.

This clonotype was seen many times. J is TRBJ1-2 and V is TRBV20-1; 11 bases map to TRBD1. The CDR3 is 13 residues long. J gave up 4 bases and V 7 bases, and 5 bases lay outside the gene matches. Germline lookup yields CDR1 DFQATT and CDR2 SNEGSKA (reference sequence). Here the CDR3 reads CSVRTGGVYGYTF. The CDR3, as DNA: TGCAGTGTTAGGACAGGGGGCGTCTATGGCTACACCTTC.

At least ten counts were recorded for this clonotype. The chain couples TRBV7-8 to TRBJ1-2, with D possibly matching TRBD1 (6 bases). The CDR3 has 16 residues. Germline values: CDR1 SGHVS, CDR2 FQNEAQ. V was pared by 1 base and J by 8 bases, with 20 bases between. The DNA of the CDR3 is TGTGCCAGCAGCTTAGGACTAGGTGTACAGGGTGGCGGCTACACCTTC. Protein sequence: CASSLGLGVQGGGYTF.

This clonotype was detected ten times or more. This rearrangement joins TRBV20-1 to TRBJ2-7; 12 bases align to TRBD2. After removal of 1 base from V and 0 bases from J, the junction contained 1 base not matched to a gene. The CDR3 is 15 amino acids. Germline CDR1 DFQATT, CDR2 SNEGSKA (reference sequence). DNA of the CDR3: TGCAGTGCTAGAGGGACTAGCGGGAACTCCTACGAGCAGTACTTC. It translates to CSARGTSGNSYEQYF.

The genes are TRBV2 and TRBJ1-2, with D maybe TRBD1 (5 bases). Germline loops: CDR1 SNHLY, CDR2 FYNNEI. There are 15 residues in the CDR3. With 7 bases removed from V and 2 bases from J, the gap between germline ends came to 17 bases. CDR3 coding DNA: TGTGCCAGCACGATCGGGGACGGAGAGAACTATGGCTACACCTTC. Residues: CASTIGDGENYGYTF. The full variable domain, with the rest looked up from reference TRBV2 and TRBJ1-2, is EPEVTQTPSHQVTQMGQEVILRCVPISNHLYFYWYRQILGQKVEFLVSFYNNEISEKSEIFDDQFSVERPDGSNFTLKIRSTKLEDSAMYFCASTIGDGENYGYTFGSGTRLTVV.

The rearrangement joins TRBV29-1 to TRBJ1-2, with a tentative D call TRBD1 (6 bases). V lost 4 bases, J lost 4 bases, and 13 bases lay in between. CDR1 SQVTM and CDR2 ANQGSEA come from the germline V gene. The CDR3 sequence is 13 residues long. The CDR3 reads CSVGRDNGYGYTF. The CDR3 DNA sequence: TGCAGCGTTGGGAGGGACAATGGCTATGGCTACACCTTC.

This rearrangement joins TRBV9 to TRBJ1-2; tentatively, D is TRBD1 (6 bases). The CDR3 loop spans 14 amino acids. V gave up 4 bases and J gave up 9 bases, with 19 bases separating them. Germline V gene sequence: CDR1 SGDLS, CDR2 YYNGEE. The CDR3 DNA follows: TGTGCCAGCAGCCGAGAGACCAGGGGTGATCGCTACACCTTC. Translated, it gives CASSRETRGDRYTF.

This clonotype was observed many times. This sequence joins TRBV10-3 and TRBJ2-2; 9 positions match TRBD2. V gave up 8 bases and J gave up 0 bases; unmatched junction bases: 10. The CDR3 covers 17 residues. Germline loops: CDR1 ENHRY, CDR2 SYGVKD. As DNA, the CDR3 is TGTGCCATCGGTATGGTAGCGGGGGAAACGAACACCGGGGAGCTGTTTTTT. Its translation is CAIGMVAGETNTGELFF.

The gene calls are TRBV20-1 and TRBJ2-3, with 7 bases that match TRBD2. The CDR3 spans 16 residues. CDR1 and CDR2 (germline): DFQATT, SNEGSKA (reference sequence). V shed 3 bases, J shed 2 bases, and the junction held 11 bases outside the gene matches. CDR3 sequence: CSASLTSRGHTDTQYF. DNA of the CDR3: TGCAGTGCTAGTCTGACTAGCAGAGGACACACAGATACGCAGTATTTT.

The V gene is TRBV6-2 or TRBV6-3, the J gene TRBJ1-6; D remains ambiguous. Germline V CDR1 and CDR2: MNHEY, SVGEGT. Deletions cut 6 bases from V and 6 bases from J, with 9 bases between. CDR3 size: 13 residues. The CDR3 nucleotides are TGTGCCAGCAGCTTAGCGAGTAATTCACCCCTCCACTTT. Translated: CASSLASNSPLHF.

The V and J genes are TRBV15 and TRBJ1-5; D uncertain. The V end was cut by 0 bases, the J end by 6 bases, with 12 bases between. This CDR3 is built from 15 residues. Per the germline V gene, CDR1 is LNHNV and CDR2 is YYDKDF (reference sequence). CDR3 sequence (DNA): TGTGCCACCAGCAGAGATATGGGCGGCGCTCAGCCCCAGCATTTT. Residues: CATSRDMGGAQPQHF.

This clonotype was found a few times. CDR3 in DNA: TGTGCCATCATGGGCGGGGGACCAAATGAGCAGTTCTTT. Its protein product is CAIMGGGPNEQFF. This chain joins TRBV10-3 and TRBJ1-1; the D gene is possibly TRBD1 (5 bases). The CDR3 runs 13 residues. CDR1 is ENHRY and CDR2 is SYGVKD in the germline V gene. Between the trimmed V and J ends, which lost 7 bases and 14 bases, there was a span of 23 bases.

The genes are TRBV7-2 and TRBJ2-3; D is unresolved. The CDR3 runs 16 residues. Germline loops: CDR1 SGHTA, CDR2 FQGNSA. The V end was cut by 5 bases, the J end by 0 bases, with 15 bases between. CDR3 in amino acids: CASSLGRTVSTDTQYF. The CDR3 DNA sequence: TGTGCCAGCAGCCTCGGACGGACCGTTAGCACAGATACGCAGTATTTT. The whole variable domain, remainder taken from reference TRBV7-2 and TRBJ2-3, is GAGVSQSPSNKVTEKGKDVELRCDPISGHTALYWYRQSLGQGLEFLIYFQGNSAPDKSGLPSDRFSAERTGGSVSTLTIQRTQQEDSAVYLCASSLGRTVSTDTQYFGPGTRLTVL.

This clonotype came up a few times. This sequence joins TRBV2 and TRBJ2-1; weak D call: TRBD2 (5 bases). The CDR3 has 12 amino acids. Looked up from germline, CDR1 is SNHLY and CDR2 is FYNNEI. The germline V and J ends were trimmed by 7 bases and 10 bases, with 14 bases remaining between them. As DNA, the CDR3 is TGTGCCAGCAATGAGGGCCCCGTGGAGCAGTTCTTC. This codes for CASNEGPVEQFF.